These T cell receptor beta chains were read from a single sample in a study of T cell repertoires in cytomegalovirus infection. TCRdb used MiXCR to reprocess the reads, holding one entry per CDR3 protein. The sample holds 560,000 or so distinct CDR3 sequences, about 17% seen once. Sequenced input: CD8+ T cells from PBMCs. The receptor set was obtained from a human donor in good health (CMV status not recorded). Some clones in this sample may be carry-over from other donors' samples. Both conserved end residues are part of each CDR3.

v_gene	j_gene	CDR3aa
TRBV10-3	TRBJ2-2	CAISPGLTNTGELFF
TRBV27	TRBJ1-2	CASSLFGVGGYTF
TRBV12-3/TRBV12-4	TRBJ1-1	CASSSKGAVGNTEAFF
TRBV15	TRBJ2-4	CATSREDLAKNIQYF
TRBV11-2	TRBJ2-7	CASSLKAAQYEQYF
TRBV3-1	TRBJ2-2	CASSQYRGRAATNTGELFF
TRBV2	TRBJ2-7	CASSEIQESYEQYF
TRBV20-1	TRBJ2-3	CSALLVAGEIADTQYF
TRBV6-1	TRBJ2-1	CASSEANWGYINEQFF
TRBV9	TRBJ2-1	CASTPGTLLYNEQFF
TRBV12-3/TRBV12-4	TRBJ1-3	CASSLASASGNTIYF
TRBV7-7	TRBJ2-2	CASSSGAGQTLTGELFF
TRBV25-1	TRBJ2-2	CASSEDRTIGELFF
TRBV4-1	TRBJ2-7	CASSQAGGLLYEQYF
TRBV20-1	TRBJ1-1	CSARLVGNTEAFF
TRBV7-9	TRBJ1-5	CASSGQGQPQHF
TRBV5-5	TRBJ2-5	CASSFELFQETQYF
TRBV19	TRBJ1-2	CASSMPGDRGKFRINGYTF
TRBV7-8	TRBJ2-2	CASSLAATGELFF
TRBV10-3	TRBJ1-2	CAISDRTLPSNYGYTF
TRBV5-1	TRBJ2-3	CASPTSGSTDTQYF
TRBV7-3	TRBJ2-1	CASSTSGSGDEQFF
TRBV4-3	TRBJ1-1	CASSQDRGQGEYTEAFF
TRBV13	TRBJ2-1	CASSLGAGGGEQFF
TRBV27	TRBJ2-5	CASKSGRRVQETQYF
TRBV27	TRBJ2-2	CAIYPWPDRMRVRYANTGELFF
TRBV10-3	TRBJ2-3	CAIMDRGGPDTQYF
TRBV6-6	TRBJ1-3	CASSYSTGPRSGNTIYF
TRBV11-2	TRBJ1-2	CASSSATDRGPNFYGYTF
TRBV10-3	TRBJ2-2	CAISDRTSGGTGELFF
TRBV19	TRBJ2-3	CASSRASTDTQYF
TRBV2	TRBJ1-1	CASTGAEAFF
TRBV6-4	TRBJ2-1	CASSQRGGSSYNEQFF
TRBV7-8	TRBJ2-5	CASSFPTAQEPQYF
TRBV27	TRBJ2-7	CASSPSGTNGEQYF
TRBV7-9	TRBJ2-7	CASSPDRDGYEQYF
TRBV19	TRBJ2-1	CASSIRDSHNEQFF
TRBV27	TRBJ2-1	CASSPGAAYNEQFF
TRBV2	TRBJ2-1	CATPSVPQQFF
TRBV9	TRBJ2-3	CASSVERRGGSTDTQYF
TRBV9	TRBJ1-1	CASSTVAGNTEAFF
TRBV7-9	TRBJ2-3	CASSPREYLTDTQYF
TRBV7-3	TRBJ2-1	CASSLSGAVYNEQFF
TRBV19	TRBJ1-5	CASSLRGHQPQHF
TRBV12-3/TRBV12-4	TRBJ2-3	CASSLADTDTQYF
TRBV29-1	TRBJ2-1	CSVAPADIYNEQFF
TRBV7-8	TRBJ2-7	CASSPSNGSAQYF
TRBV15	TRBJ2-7	CATSRSEASYEQYF
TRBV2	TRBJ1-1	CASVTNTEAFF
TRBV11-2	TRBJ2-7	CASSLGVATGGYEQYF
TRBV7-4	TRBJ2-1	CASSFVALAVENEQFF
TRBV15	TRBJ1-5	CATSSQGENQPQHF
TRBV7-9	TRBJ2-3	CASSGGPGTAGDTQYF
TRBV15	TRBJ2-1	CATSPVGDSYNEQFF
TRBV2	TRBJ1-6	CAVLDLFDNSPLHF
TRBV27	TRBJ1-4	CASSSPTGRGEEKLFF
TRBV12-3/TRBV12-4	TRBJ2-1	CASSSLAGGSYNEQFF
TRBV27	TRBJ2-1	CASSSGFRSDEQFF
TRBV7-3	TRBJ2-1	CASSPQGAEQFF
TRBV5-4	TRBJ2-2	CASSLDLTGELFF